The clone carrying this T cell receptor (beta chain) was observed a few times. The sample comes from a study of response to subunit inactivated influenza vaccine. TCRdb used MiXCR to reprocess the RT-PCR reads, holding one entry per CDR3 protein. The sample comprises 150,000 to 200,000 distinct CDR3 sequences, over 9.5% of which are singletons, and approximately 30% rests with the top ten. Germline V gene lookup returns CDR1 DFQATT and CDR2 SNEGSKA (reference sequence). J lost 5 bases, V lost 2 bases, and 6 bases had no gene match. The length of the CDR3 is 14 residues. These data were likewise used in another study, on T cells expressing NK-cell markers. That paper states: UMIs were included in TCR beta cDNA generated by 5'RACE template switching.

The origin of this receptor is a man aged 50 or older who received an inactivated influenza vaccine. Sequences were derived from CD8+ T cells sorted from PBMCs, sampled 12 days after vaccination. V gene TRBV20-1 combines with J gene TRBJ2-7, with TRBD1 matching over 10 bases. DNA for the CDR3: TGCAGTGCTAGACCCGGGACAGGGGATAACGAGCAGTACTTC. Encoded protein: CSARPGTGDNEQYF.